The 7 T cell receptor beta chains below were found in one sample sequenced in a study of T cells after yellow fever vaccination. TCRdb independently ran MiXCR on the 5' RACE reads; one entry per CDR3 protein. The sample lists approximately 550,000 distinct CDR3 sequences, roughly 14% occurring once. This material consisted of PBMCs, taken on the day of the yellow fever booster vaccination. Source of these receptors: a man younger than 40 who received the YFV17D yellow fever vaccine.

This clonotype was detected a few times. J is TRBJ2-6 and V is TRBV15; D not resolved. This CDR3 has 17 amino acids. Trimming pared 0 bases from V and 0 bases from J, leaving 9 bases between. Germline V gives CDR1 LNHNV, CDR2 YYDKDF (reference sequence). The CDR3 bases are TGTGCCACCAGCAGAGATTCGCGCATCTCTGGGGCCAACGTCCTGACTTTC. As protein: CATSRDSRISGANVLTF. The whole variable domain, filled in from reference TRBV15 and TRBJ2-6, reads DAMVIQNPRYQVTQFGKPVTLSCSQTLNHNVMYWYQQKSSQAPKLLFHYYDKDFNNEADTPDNFQSRRPNTSFCFLDIRSPGLGDTAMYLCATSRDSRISGANVLTFGAGSRLTVL.

The sample holds a few counts of this clonotype. The chain carries TRBV5-1 and TRBJ1-4; D possibly corresponds to TRBD1 (5 bases). V shed 4 bases and J shed 0 bases, with 13 bases lying between them. This CDR3 has 16 residues. The germline V gene encodes CDR1 SGHRS and CDR2 YFSETQ. CDR3 DNA: TGCGCCAGCAGCCTCCGCGGACAATCAACTAATGAAAAACTGTTTTTT. This codes for CASSLRGQSTNEKLFF.

This clonotype occurred a few times. This chain uses TRBV6-5 with TRBJ2-1; the match to TRBD1 covers 10 bases. Germline CDR1 is MNHEY and CDR2 is SVGAGI. The CDR3 spans 16 residues. The J segment lost 9 bases and the V segment lost 8 bases, leaving 16 bases of the junction unmatched. DNA of the CDR3: TGTGCCAGCGTACTATTTTTAGGACAGGGGGTTGGTGAGCAGTTCTTC. Protein: CASVLFLGQGVGEQFF.

The chain employs TRBV7-2 and TRBJ2-5; D not resolved. Trimming took off 5 bases at V and 1 base at J, with 11 bases between the two ends. This CDR3 has 14 amino acids. Looked up from germline, CDR1 is SGHTA and CDR2 is FQGNSA. In DNA form, the CDR3 reads TGTGCCAGCAGCCCCATGGGCCGCCAAGAGACCCAGTACTTC. This codes for CASSPMGRQETQYF.

The J gene is TRBJ2-3, the V gene TRBV20-1; D unclear. V lost 0 bases, J lost 0 bases, and 13 bases lay in between. Per the germline V gene, CDR1 is DFQATT and CDR2 is SNEGSKA (reference sequence). The length of the CDR3 is 16 residues. The CDR3 bases are TGCAGTGCTAGAGATTTTCTTCCTACTAGCACAGATACGCAGTATTTT. It encodes CSARDFLPTSTDTQYF.

The V call is TRBV12-5, the J call TRBJ1-6; maybe TRBD1 (5 bases). This CDR3 spans 14 amino acids. V dropped 6 bases and J dropped 7 bases, with 13 bases sitting between them. From germline, CDR1 is LGHNT and CDR2 FRNRAP. CDR3 coding DNA: TGTGCTAGTGGCTCCGGACAACCAAATTCACCCCTCCACTTT. Its translation is CASGSGQPNSPLHF.

This clonotype has more than one count but fewer than ten. The J gene is TRBJ2-1, the V gene TRBV27; the match to TRBD2 covers 11 bases. The trim removed 3 bases at V and 9 bases at J, leaving 7 bases unmatched. The V gene's germline CDR1 is MNHEY and CDR2 SMNVEV (reference sequence). The CDR3 consists of 15 residues. The CDR3 bases are TGTGCCAGCAGTTTTCTCGATAGCGGGAGGGTTGAGCAGTTCTTC. Amino acids: CASSFLDSGRVEQFF.